This passage covers 12 T cell receptor beta chains from one sample sequenced in a study of radiotherapy plus CTLA-4 blockade in lung cancer. The method was immunoSEQ multiplex PCR; TCRdb's version includes in-frame clones alone and lacks a portion of them. This sample carries about 85,000 clones, around 87% of them seen once, and the ten largest clones take more than 2%. The sequenced sample was peripheral blood, obtained from a patient treated with radiotherapy plus ipilimumab. These receptors originate from a human donor with non-small cell lung cancer who had a partial response to radiotherapy plus ipilimumab.

This clone was counted between two and nine times. The chain is built from TRBV7-3 and TRBJ2-1; a possible D gene is TRBD2 (6 bases). The CDR3 is 14 amino acids. Germline CDR1 and CDR2: SGHTA and FQGTGA. Trimming took off 4 bases at V and 6 bases at J, with 13 bases between the two ends. The CDR3 DNA sequence: TGTGCCAGCAGCTCCCCGGGCGGGACCAATGAGCAGTTCTTC. Translating it yields CASSSPGGTNEQFF.

V and J are TRBV27 and TRBJ2-7; D uncertain. From germline, CDR1 is MNHEY and CDR2 SMNVEV (reference sequence). The CDR3 covers 14 residues. Trimming cost V 0 bases and J 1 base, with 7 bases left between them. CDR3: CASSLSGQSYEQYF. In DNA, the CDR3 is TGTGCCAGCAGTTTATCTGGGCAGTCCTACGAGCAGTACTTC.

The CDR3 nucleotides are TGCAGCGTTGCAGGGCAGACGAACACCGGGGAGCTGTTTTTT. As protein: CSVAGQTNTGELFF. The chain recombines TRBV29-1 with TRBJ2-2; D is perhaps TRBD1 (5 bases). V lost 4 bases and J lost 0, with 9 bases in between. The CDR3 extends over 14 amino acids. From germline, CDR1 is SQVTM and CDR2 ANQGSEA.

The CDR3 DNA follows: TGCGCCAGCAGCCGCATATCCGGGGGGAGGAACACTGAAGCTTTCTTT. This codes for CASSRISGGRNTEAFF. J is TRBJ1-1 and V is TRBV5-1; the D gene is possibly TRBD1 (5 bases). The V end was cut by 4 bases, the J end by 1 base, with 17 bases between. This CDR3 spans 16 amino acids. CDR1 and CDR2 (germline): SGHRS, YFSETQ.

The chain is built from TRBV5-1 and TRBJ1-1; 11 bases align to TRBD1. The CDR3 is 15 residues long. Losses at the gene ends were 5 bases for V and 4 bases for J; bases not matched to a gene: 7. CDR1 is SGHRS and CDR2 is YFSETQ in the germline V gene. CDR3 sequence (DNA): TGCGCCAGCAGACGGACAGGGGGCGCGGTCACTGAAGCTTTCTTT. Translated, it gives CASRRTGGAVTEAFF.

This clone has only one observation. One end of the junction fails to match germline, which may point to a read error. The gene calls are TRBV11-2 and TRBJ2-3; 10 nucleotides align to TRBD1. The CDR3 has 15 amino acids. CDR1 SGHAT and CDR2 FQNNGV come from the germline V gene. For the CDR3, the DNA is TGTGCCGGCAGCTTAGGACAGGGGGGCACAGATACGCAGTATTTT. This translates into CAGSLGQGGTDTQYF.

The chain is built from TRBV5-1 and TRBJ1-2; 8 bases line up with TRBD1. This CDR3 is built from 14 residues. From germline, CDR1 is SGHRS and CDR2 YFSETQ. V was clipped by 6 bases and J by 3 bases; unmatched bases: 7. The CDR3 spells CASTQGASDYGYTF. The CDR3 coding sequence is TGCGCCAGCACCCAGGGGGCGAGCGACTATGGCTACACCTTC.

This sequence joins TRBV5-4 and TRBJ2-5; 7 nucleotides align to TRBD1. Per the germline V gene, CDR1 is SGHNT and CDR2 is YYREEE (reference sequence). V trimming: 4 bases; J trimming: 5 bases; junction bases outside the gene matches: 8. The CDR3 totals 14 residues. CDR3 region: CASSPQGKGETQYF. The CDR3 DNA follows: TGTGCCAGCAGCCCACAGGGGAAGGGGGAGACCCAGTACTTC. The variable domain in full, with the rest retrieved from reference TRBV5-4 and TRBJ2-5, is ETGVTQSPTHLIKTRGQQVTLRCSSQSGHNTVSWYQQALGQGPQFIFQYYREEENGRGNFPPRFSGLQFPNYSSELNVNALELDDSALYLCASSPQGKGETQYFGPGTRLLVL.

This clone has just one count. This chain uses TRBV5-1 with TRBJ1-1; D unclear. The CDR3 spans 15 residues. The V gene lost 1 base and the J gene lost 0 bases, with 10 bases spanning the gap. Germline V CDR1 and CDR2: SGHRS, YFSETQ. CDR3 protein: CASSLQVPMNTEAFF. The CDR3 DNA sequence: TGCGCCAGCAGCTTGCAGGTGCCCATGAACACTGAAGCTTTCTTT. Full variable domain (rest looked up from reference TRBV5-1 and TRBJ1-1): KAGVTQTPRYLIKTRGQQVTLSCSPISGHRSVSWYQQTPGQGLQFLFEYFSETQRNKGNFPGRFSGRQFSNSRSEMNVSTLELGDSALYLCASSLQVPMNTEAFFGQGTRLTVV.

V and J are TRBV18 and TRBJ2-5; no clear D gene. Trimming took 6 bases from V and 1 from J, leaving 12 bases between them. The CDR3 runs to 14 residues. Germline V gives CDR1 KGHSH, CDR2 LQKENI. The chain's CDR3 is CASSPLLVQETQYF. For the CDR3, the DNA is TGTGCCAGCTCGCCCCTTCTAGTCCAAGAGACCCAGTACTTC. Full variable domain (outside the CDR3, taken from reference TRBV18 and TRBJ2-5): NAGVMQNPRHLVRRRGQEARLRCSPMKGHSHVYWYRQLPEEGLKFMVYLQKENIIDESGMPKERFSAEFPKEGPSILRIQQVVRGDSAAYFCASSPLLVQETQYFGPGTRLLVL.

V usage is TRBV7-2 and J usage is TRBJ1-6, with 7 positions matching TRBD1. This CDR3 spans 18 amino acids. The germline V gene has CDR1 SGHTA and CDR2 FQGNSA. Trimming removed 4 bases from V and 5 bases from J; junction bases left unmatched: 14. The CDR3 nucleotides are TGTGCCAGCAGCTCGATACCCGCACAGGGGCAAAATAATTCACCCCTCCACTTT. This sequence encodes CASSSIPAQGQNNSPLHF.

This clone was picked up one time. V is TRBV6-1 and J is TRBJ2-1, with 11 positions matching TRBD2. Germline CDR1 MNHNS, CDR2 SASEGT. V shed 1 base, J shed 7 bases, and the junction held 9 bases outside the gene matches. The CDR3 covers 17 residues. The CDR3 is CASSEDQLAGVKNEQFF. CDR3 nucleotides: TGTGCCAGCAGTGAAGATCAACTAGCGGGAGTTAAAAATGAGCAGTTCTTC.